The rows below give T cell receptor beta chains drawn from one sample of a study of beta chain features in type 1 diabetes. Sequenced by immunoSEQ multiplex PCR; TCRdb stores in-frame clones only, minus some. Of hundreds of thousands of clones in the sample, around 15% were seen once. The sample taken for sequencing was naive CD4+ T cells from blood. The receptor set was obtained from a man younger than 35 with type 1 diabetes. CDR3s include the opening cysteine and the closing phenylalanine or tryptophan. A D gene is named only where the DNA matches it firmly. Expanded clones get a size class; other rows say once, few or many, or leave the size out.

J gene	V gene	D gene	clone size	CDR3 DNA	CDR3 protein
TRBJ2-1	TRBV16	-	few	TGTGCCAGCAGCCAGCTCAACAATGAGCAGTTCTTC	CASSQLNNEQFF
TRBJ1-3	TRBV20-1	-	-	TGCAGTGCTAGAGTTGGAAACACCATATATTTT	CSARVGNTIYF
TRBJ1-1	TRBV5-4	TRBD1	-	TGTGCCAGCACCTTGGCAGGGGGGGAGGGCACTGAAGCTTTCTTT	CASTLAGGEGTEAFF
TRBJ2-1	TRBV19	-	-	TGTGCCAGTACCAACTGGGACACTGGTTACAATGAGCAGTTCTTC	CASTNWDTGYNEQFF
TRBJ1-2	TRBV7-3	-	-	TGTGCCAGCAGCCCCACCGGGACCTCCGGCTATGGCTACACCTTC	CASSPTGTSGYGYTF
TRBJ2-7	TRBV6-5	-	-	TGTGCCAGCAGTTACCCCCAGGGGGGGAAAAAGGAGCAGTACTTC	CASSYPQGGKKEQYF
TRBJ2-2	TRBV9	TRBD2	few	TGTGCCAGCAGCGTGGCGGGAGGGAGCGGGGAGCTGTTTTTT	CASSVAGGSGELFF
TRBJ2-5	TRBV7-2	TRBD2	-	TGTGCCAGCAGCTTAGCATCTGCCCTGGGGGGGGTGGAGACCCAGTACTTC	CASSLASALGGVETQYF
TRBJ1-5	TRBV6-5	-	-	TGTGCCAGTGGGGCCTTGGGGCCCCAGCATTTT	CASGALGPQHF
TRBJ2-7	TRBV4-1	TRBD2	-	TGCGCCAGCAGCCAAGAAGCGGGAGACTACGAGCAGTACTTC	CASSQEAGDYEQYF
TRBJ2-1	TRBV5-4	TRBD2	-	TGTGCCAGCAGCCCCACTAGCGGGCCTTACAATGAGCAGTTCTTC	CASSPTSGPYNEQFF
TRBJ1-1	TRBV2	-	few	TGTGCCAGCAGTTCCCTCGGTCCCATGAACACTGAAGCTTTCTTT	CASSSLGPMNTEAFF
TRBJ1-5	TRBV4-3	-	few	TGCGCCAGCAGCCAAAATACAGGGTATCAGCCCCAGCATTTT	CASSQNTGYQPQHF
TRBJ1-1	TRBV18	-	-	TGTGCCAGCTCACCACCGGGGGCTGAAGCTTTCTTT	CASSPPGAEAFF
TRBJ2-5	TRBV15	-	-	TGTGCCACCAGCAGAGATCAAGGGCAAGAGACCCAGTACTTC	CATSRDQGQETQYF
TRBJ1-6	TRBV30	-	-	TGTGCCTGGAGTGCGGGTGTCAGCTATAATTCACCCCTCCACTTT	CAWSAGVSYNSPLHF
TRBJ1-2	TRBV6-1	TRBD1	few	TGTGCCAGCAGTGCGACGACAGGGCCTCCGTATGGCTACACCTTC	CASSATTGPPYGYTF
TRBJ1-6	TRBV29-1	TRBD1	-	TGCAGCGTTCCCTGGACAGGGGTAAATTCACCCCTCCACTTT	CSVPWTGVNSPLHF
TRBJ2-3	TRBV18	-	few	TGTGCCAGCTCACCAAGCCCCAGCGGGCTTCGCACAGATACGCAGTATTTT	CASSPSPSGLRTDTQYF
TRBJ1-4	TRBV5-1	-	few	TGCGCCAGCAGAAGCCGCGCTTCAAATGAAAAACTGTTTTTT	CASRSRASNEKLFF
TRBJ1-1	TRBV5-1	-	few	TGCGCCAGCAGCTTGGGGGATAGCCTTCTCACTGAAGCTTTCTTT	CASSLGDSLLTEAFF
TRBJ2-1	TRBV6-5	TRBD1	-	TGTGCCAGCAGTTTCAGGGGGAATGAGCAGTTCTTC	CASSFRGNEQFF
TRBJ2-7	TRBV28	TRBD1	-	TGTGCCAGCAGTTTATCATCCTCCGGGACAGCCTACGAGCAGTACTTC	CASSLSSSGTAYEQYF
TRBJ2-5	TRBV4-1	-	few	TGCGCCAGCAGCCCGGGACTCATTCTACAAGAGACCCAGTACTTC	CASSPGLILQETQYF
TRBJ2-7	TRBV19	-	-	TGTGCCAGTAGTATCGGTGGGGGCAGGGACTACGAGCAGTACTTC	CASSIGGGRDYEQYF
TRBJ1-5	TRBV7-9	-	-	TGTGCCAGCAGCACACAGGGCCCTCAGCCCCAGCATTTT	CASSTQGPQPQHF
TRBJ2-5	TRBV7-2	-	-	TGTGCCAGCAGCATAGGCAGGGCACAAGAGACCCAGTACTTC	CASSIGRAQETQYF